The 10 T cell receptor beta chains below were found in one sample sequenced in a study of control samples from healthy donors and cancer patients. Produced via immunoSEQ multiplex PCR; TCRdb's table is partial and in-frame only. The table shows 150,000 to 200,000 clones, with 94% occurring only once. The sequencing input was blood. Every receptor here comes from a woman aged 18-29 years in good health.

CDR3 in DNA: TGTGCCAGCAGTATAACAGGGGACAATTCACCCCTCCACTTT. Its translation: CASSITGDNSPLHF. The V gene is TRBV28, the J gene TRBJ1-6, with TRBD1 identical over 7 bases. V lost 5 bases, J lost 7 bases, and 5 bases stayed unmatched. Germline CDR1 is MDHEN and CDR2 is SYDVKM. The CDR3 has 14 amino acids. Supplemented by reference TRBV28 and TRBJ1-6, the full variable domain reads DVKVTQSSRYLVKRTGEKVFLECVQDMDHENMFWYRQDPGLGLRLIYFSYDVKMKEKGDIPEGYSVSREKKERFSLILESASTNQTSMYLCASSITGDNSPLHFGNGTRLTVT.

V is TRBV15 and J is TRBJ1-3, with no clear D. The CDR3 is 16 residues long. Germline CDR1 reads LNHNV; CDR2 reads YYDKDF (reference sequence). Trimming left V 0 bases short and J 2 bases short, with 11 bases between. CDR3 amino acids: CATSRDRLQAGNTIYF. For the CDR3, the DNA is TGTGCCACCAGCAGAGATCGATTGCAAGCTGGAAACACCATATATTTT.

The J gene is TRBJ1-6, the V gene TRBV6-5, with D perhaps TRBD1 (5 bases). CDR3 length: 14 residues. In germline, CDR1 is MNHEY, CDR2 SVGAGI. V dropped 8 bases and J dropped 7 bases, with 15 bases sitting between them. The CDR3 here is CASRGALFNSPLHF. The CDR3 DNA is TGTGCCAGCCGAGGGGCCCTGTTCAATTCACCCCTCCACTTT.

The chain recombines TRBV5-6 with TRBJ2-4; D not resolved. The ends were cut back, 3 bases at V and 0 bases at J, with 10 bases in the middle. The CDR3 sequence is 15 residues long. Germline CDR1 is SGHDT and CDR2 is YYEEEE. The CDR3 protein is CASSSLLLAKNIQYF. The CDR3 nucleotides read TGTGCCAGCAGCTCACTATTGCTAGCCAAAAACATTCAGTACTTC.

This clone was recorded once. This chain joins TRBV5-4 and TRBJ2-7, with D possibly called TRBD1 or TRBD2 (5 bases each). CDR3 length equals 16 residues. The V gene's germline CDR1 is SGHNT and CDR2 YYREEE (reference sequence). Between the trimmed V and J ends, which lost 5 bases and 3 bases, there was a span of 21 bases. The DNA for the CDR3 is TGTGCCAGCAGTCCAGGGACCCAATCCCTAAACTACGAGCAGTACTTC. Amino acid sequence: CASSPGTQSLNYEQYF.

The rearrangement links TRBV7-9 to TRBJ1-1; D unclear. Trimming stripped 0 bases from V and 1 base from J, with 3 bases between. This CDR3 is 13 amino acids long. Germline-derived CDR1 and CDR2 are SEHNR and FQNEAQ (reference sequence). This chain's CDR3 is CASSLAWNTEAFF. In DNA, the CDR3 is TGTGCCAGCAGCTTAGCTTGGAACACTGAAGCTTTCTTT.

The J gene is TRBJ1-1, the V gene TRBV6-6; 8 nucleotides agree with TRBD1. The CDR3 covers 16 residues. The junction had 9 bases not matched to a gene; V was cut back by 4 bases and J by 2 bases. CDR1 and CDR2 (germline): MNHNY, SVGAGI (reference sequence). CDR3 protein: CASSSPQTGGNTEAFF. The CDR3, as DNA: TGTGCCAGCAGTTCCCCACAAACAGGGGGTAACACTGAAGCTTTCTTT.

The chain links TRBV5-1 to TRBJ2-3; D possibly uses TRBD1 or TRBD2 (6 bases each). Germline V lookup: CDR1 SGHRS, CDR2 YFSETQ. V gave up 3 bases and J gave up 1 base, with 12 bases separating them. The CDR3 contains 15 residues. The DNA for the CDR3 is TGCGCCAGCAGCTGGTGGGGGGCTGGCACAGATACGCAGTATTTT. It translates to CASSWWGAGTDTQYF.

This chain joins TRBV2 and TRBJ1-4; weak D call: TRBD1 (6 bases). This CDR3 is 14 amino acids long. The germline V gene encodes CDR1 SNHLY and CDR2 FYNNEI. V lost 7 bases and J 7 bases, leaving 16 bases between the germline ends. The CDR3 sequence is CASKGQRAGEKLFF. DNA of the CDR3: TGTGCCAGCAAAGGACAGAGGGCTGGTGAAAAACTGTTTTTT.

The genes are TRBV7-2 and TRBJ1-4; 9 nucleotides line up with TRBD1. Germline V gene sequence: CDR1 SGHTA, CDR2 FQGNSA. This CDR3 spans 14 amino acids. V lost 5 bases and J lost 8; bases outside the gene matches: 6. The chain's CDR3 is CASSMTGGYEKLFF. The CDR3 nucleotides are TGTGCCAGCAGCATGACAGGGGGGTACGAAAAACTGTTTTTT. The whole variable domain, remainder taken from reference TRBV7-2 and TRBJ1-4, is GAGVSQSPSNKVTEKGKDVELRCDPISGHTALYWYRQSLGQGLEFLIYFQGNSAPDKSGLPSDRFSAERTGGSVSTLTIQRTQQEDSAVYLCASSMTGGYEKLFFGSGTQLSVL.